Sequencing of this T cell receptor (beta chain) was carried out in a study of blood T cells in healthy people across ages (dated by TCRdb to the mid-2010s). For the study in its entirety: In model experiments, roughly one uniquely barcoded TCR beta cDNA molecule per two T cells was captured by template switching. For two donors (one aged 18 to 30 and one aged 80 or older), the study analyzed two additional independent replicas of 1 million unique cDNA reads from the same blood draw. Donors were grouped into four age groups: young (average approximately 16 years), middle-aged (39), aged (around 66) and long-lived (approximately 75). Using deep sequencing normalized with unique cDNA molecular identifiers, the study measured how TCR beta repertoire diversity changes with age. Donors of different ages were randomly distributed across sequencing lanes to avoid experimental bias. Study-level results and caveats: Compared with the aged group, more naive CD4+ T cells, fewer expanded clones and increased TCR diversity were shown by the long-lived group, suggesting age selection. Estimates of total diversity from one million sequenced T cells were regarded as lower bounds and underestimates. Because profiling used bulk unsorted PBMCs, naive and antigen-experienced compartments could not be compared conclusively. Donor CMV infection status was unknown, potentially confounding age-related changes in expanded clonotypes. The percentage of naive T cells measured by flow cytometry correlated strongly with observed TCR beta diversity. Observed TCR beta diversity per million T cells fell roughly linearly with age, and a significant reduction was already apparent by age around 40.

Libraries came from 5' RACE. The sequencer listed for this sample is Illumina HiSeq 2500. A second PCR of about 6 to 12 cycles was run with a J-beta primer mix and a sample-barcoded 5' primer. A template-switch 5' adaptor carrying 12 random nucleotides introduced a unique molecular identifier onto each TCR beta cDNA molecule. Each sample yielded at least 2.5 million CDR3-containing paired-end reads. All of the RNA was converted into first-strand cDNA using the Mint cDNA synthesis kit, with a TRBC-specific oligonucleotide serving as the primer. Following uracil-DNA glycosylase treatment, a first 18-cycle PCR with universal primers M1SS and BC2_uni_R was performed on all cDNA. Regarding the original processing steps: Normalization of each sample was performed by random selection of 1 million high-quality reads, each carrying a distinct molecular identifier. Reads sharing molecular identifiers were discarded rather than binned into consensus sequences. MiTCR, set to a Q25 quality threshold and the strictest error-elimination algorithm, was used for CDR3 identification, clonotype clustering and error correction. A nonparametric unseen species model with Euler transformation was used to estimate lower-bound total TCR beta diversity. The public reads were run again by TCRdb, first through fastp at Q25 and then through MiXCR, and only productive beta chains were kept. Every CDR3 protein is listed once, alongside the most common genes and DNA of its rows. TCRdb, rather than the study authors, made the V and J calls. Counted in this sample were more than 650,000 distinct CDR3 sequences; 40% to 65% of them appeared once. Approximately 41% of the sample belongs to the ten largest clones.

Note on this clonotype: No cognate antigen has been identified for it. No base quality information exists; no much larger clone differs at one position.

The CDR3 runs 13 residues from the cysteine to the phenylalanine. The kept DNA is CDR3 alone, 39 bases in frame from the first base. Trimming removed 6 bases from V and 0 bases from J, leaving 8 bases between the germline ends. Sequences SNHLY (CDR1) and FYNNEI (CDR2) are obtained from the germline V gene. Donors were a few dozen systemically healthy Caucasian individuals from Russia aged about 6 to 100 years. Each donor gave ten milliliters of peripheral blood, collected into EDTA-treated Vacutainer tubes. Ficoll-Paque density-gradient centrifugation was used to isolate PBMCs, with at least 6.5 million obtained per sample. Trizol reagent was used to extract total RNA from PBMCs, with at least 5 micrograms per sample. The percentages of naive CD45RAhigh/CD27high T cells were determined by flow cytometry on a PBMC aliquot from every donor.

This sequence originates from a man older than 75 in good health. This sequence uses TRBV2 and TRBJ1-1; the D gene is not confidently resolved. Specimen: blood. The CDR3 is CASSTYMNTEAFF. The DNA is as follows: TGTGCCAGCAGCACCTACATGAACACTGAAGCTTTCTTT.